This T cell receptor beta chain was obtained from a study of PD-L1 blockade in urothelial cancer. After removal of 0 bases from V and 5 bases from J, the junction contained 12 bases not matched to a gene. The germline V gene has CDR1 SGHRS and CDR2 YFSETQ. The CDR3 has 17 residues. The table came from immunoSEQ multiplex PCR; TCRdb's copy has only in-frame clones and leaves some out. This table has some 19,000 clones, almost 90% appearing once. The TCR sequence derives from a woman aged 55-69 years with urothelial cancer. This sample comprised PBMCs, obtained around atezolizumab (anti-PD-L1) treatment. V is TRBV5-1 and J is TRBJ1-2; 8 bases are shared with TRBD1. The CDR3 nucleotides are TGCGCCAGCAGCTTGGGCCCAAGCCAGGGGGCTGGTTATGGCTACACCTTC. This gives the protein CASSLGPSQGAGYGYTF. The full variable domain, rest sourced from reference TRBV5-1 and TRBJ1-2, is KAGVTQTPRYLIKTRGQQVTLSCSPISGHRSVSWYQQTPGQGLQFLFEYFSETQRNKGNFPGRFSGRQFSNSRSEMNVSTLELGDSALYLCASSLGPSQGAGYGYTFGSGTRLTVV.